The clone carrying this T cell receptor beta chain was counted many times. As yet, its antigen is unknown. Only patients with CD8+CD57+ cell expansion on flow cytometry were chosen for sequencing. Patients had received no therapy at the time of blood sampling. V was trimmed by 0 bases and J by 4 bases, leaving 10 bases between them. The CDR3 has 14 amino acids. CDR1 LNHNV and CDR2 YYDKDF come from the germline V gene (reference sequence). The sample is drawn from a study of CD8+CD57+ T cells in acquired aplastic anemia. General study results and limits: Controls did not differ significantly from patients in CD8+ Simpson's diversity. Both patients and controls carried the same twenty-nine CD8+ CDR3 sequences.

TCR beta VDJ and CDR3 profiles were obtained from a genomic DNA template. TCRdb fed the reads into MiXCR, producing one record per CDR3 protein. This table holds some 160,000 distinct CDR3 sequences, approximately 44% found once. The clonotype originates from a human donor with aplastic anemia. The chain uses TRBV15 and TRBJ2-7; possible D gene TRBD1, 5 bases. Sample: sorted CD4+, CD8+, or CD8+CD57+ T cells (not recorded which) from PBMCs. CDR3 sequence (DNA): TGTGCCACCAGCAGAGAAAGGGGTTCTTACGAGCAGTACTTC. Encoded protein: CATSRERGSYEQYF.